Here is one T cell receptor beta chain with its context. The target antigen is unknown. An end of the junction does not agree with germline; a read error may underlie this. Profiled with immunoSEQ multiplex PCR; TCRdb holds only in-frame clones, not every one. Here the sample spans roughly 45,000 clones, around 70% being singletons. CD4+ T cell isolation took place after about nine days of culture. Each person got two doses of an mRNA SARS-CoV-2 vaccine, BNT162b2 or mRNA-1273. This sample was taken from a study of vaccination effects on CD4 cells after COVID-19. CDR1 and CDR2 (germline): MNHEY, SVGAGI. The CDR3 is 15 amino acids.

This clonotype originated in a human donor who received a COVID-19 vaccine. The V call is TRBV6-5, the J call TRBJ1-2; D might be TRBD1 (5 bases). The material sequenced was CD4+ T cells from PBMCs cultured without peptide, taken after COVID-19 vaccination. The CDR3 sequence is CASTQGTGSKYGYTF. For the CDR3, the DNA is TGTGCCAGCACCCAGGGTACTGGGTCTAAATATGGCTACACCTTC.